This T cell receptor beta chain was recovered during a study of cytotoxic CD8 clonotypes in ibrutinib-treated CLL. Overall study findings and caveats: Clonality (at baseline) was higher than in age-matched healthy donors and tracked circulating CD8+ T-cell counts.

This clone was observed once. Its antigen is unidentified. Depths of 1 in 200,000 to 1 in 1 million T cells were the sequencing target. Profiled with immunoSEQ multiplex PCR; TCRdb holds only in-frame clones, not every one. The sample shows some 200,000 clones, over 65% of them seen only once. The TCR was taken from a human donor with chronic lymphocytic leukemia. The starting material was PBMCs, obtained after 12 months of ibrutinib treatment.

The CDR3 nucleotides read TGTGCCAGTAGTGGCAGGGGTGACTCTGGAAACACCATATATTTT. Its translation is CASSGRGDSGNTIYF. The chain joins TRBV19 to TRBJ1-3; tentative D call: TRBD1 (6 bases). Trimming removed 5 bases at V and 0 bases at J, with 11 bases between. The CDR3 covers 15 residues. Germline-derived CDR1 and CDR2 are LNHDA and SQIVND (reference sequence). Full variable domain (missing parts from reference TRBV19 and TRBJ1-3): DGGITQSPKYLFRKEGQNVTLSCEQNLNHDAMYWYRQDPGQGLRLIYYSQIVNDFQKGDIAEGYSVSREKKESFPLTVTSAQKNPTAFYLCASSGRGDSGNTIYFGEGSWLTVV.